This TCR beta chain comes out of a study of cytomegalovirus exposure and HLA in healthy donors. The method was immunoSEQ multiplex PCR; TCRdb's version includes in-frame clones alone and lacks a portion of them. The data show 65,000 to 100,000 clones, roughly 93% seen once. Unmatched junction bases numbered 5, after V lost 4 bases and J lost 5 bases. Germline CDR1 reads SGHAT; CDR2 reads FQNNGV. CDR3 length: 15 amino acids. Overall study results and limits: Some TCR beta chains (164 of them) were listed as cytomegalovirus-associated.

To note about this clone: Antigen: not known.

The sequence derives from a woman aged 25 to 39 in good health and CMV-seronegative. The sequenced material came from PBMCs. V usage is TRBV11-2 and J usage is TRBJ2-2, with 9 bases identical to TRBD1. Here the CDR3 DNA reads TGTGCCAGCAGCTCACAGGGGGCGGGGACCGGGGAGCTGTTTTTT. Translating gives CASSSQGAGTGELFF.